This is a list of T cell receptor beta chains from one sample in a study of cytomegalovirus exposure and HLA in healthy donors. The method was immunoSEQ multiplex PCR; TCRdb's version includes in-frame clones alone and lacks a portion of them. This sample carries roughly 200,000 clones, approximately 86% of them seen once, and the ten largest clones take 0.25% to 0.4%. What was sequenced was PBMCs. All receptors derive from a woman in her 30s in good health and CMV-seronegative. Each CDR3 is given with its conserved first and last residue. A D gene is named only where the DNA matches it firmly. The size field is filled for only some rows; it gives once, few, many or a size class.

D: .
V: TRBV6-1
length: 16
J: TRBJ2-1
size: once
DNA: TGTGCCAGCAGTGACGTACACTCGAAGGGGTACAATGAGCAGTTCTTC
CDR3: CASSDVHSKGYNEQFF

D: .
V: TRBV7-2
length: 14
J: TRBJ2-5
size: .
DNA: TGTGCCAGCAGTCTATTTAGGAGGGGCGAGACCCAGTACTTC
CDR3: CASSLFRRGETQYF

D: TRBD1
V: TRBV11-2
length: 15
J: TRBJ1-3
size: .
DNA: TGTGCCAGCAGCTCACGGACAGGCTCTGGAAACACCATATATTTT
CDR3: CASSSRTGSGNTIYF

D: TRBD1
V: TRBV25-1
length: 15
J: TRBJ2-1
size: many
DNA: TGTGCCAGCAGTGAGACAGGGGGGTCCTACAATGAGCAGTTCTTC
CDR3: CASSETGGSYNEQFF

D: TRBD2
V: TRBV6-5
length: 15
J: TRBJ2-7
size: .
DNA: TGTGCCAGTTGGCCCGGGGGGTTTGAGTTGAGGGAGCAGTACTTC
CDR3: CASWPGGFELREQYF

D: TRBD2
V: TRBV19
length: 15
J: TRBJ2-1
size: .
DNA: TGTGCCAGTAGACCTGGACTAGTCGGGAACAATGAGCAGTTCTTC
CDR3: CASRPGLVGNNEQFF

D: .
V: TRBV19
length: 13
J: TRBJ1-1
size: .
DNA: TGTGCCAGTAGTAGCCAATCGGGCACTGAAGCTTTCTTT
CDR3: CASSSQSGTEAFF

D: TRBD1
V: TRBV28
length: 13
J: TRBJ1-1
size: .
DNA: TGTGCCAGCAGTCAACAGGGGTTGGCTGAAGCTTTCTTT
CDR3: CASSQQGLAEAFF

D: TRBD1
V: TRBV4-1
length: 14
J: TRBJ2-7
size: .
DNA: TGCGCCAGCAGCCAAGCGACAGGGGCCTACGAGCAGTACTTC
CDR3: CASSQATGAYEQYF

D: TRBD1
V: TRBV28
length: 15
J: TRBJ1-1
size: .
DNA: TGTGCCAGCACCCCCCATAACAGGGGCCGCACTGAAGCTTTCTTT
CDR3: CASTPHNRGRTEAFF

D: .
V: TRBV27
length: 16
J: TRBJ1-1
size: .
DNA: TGTGCCAGCAAGGAGACAGGAAAGGTTTGGGACACTGAAGCTTTCTTT
CDR3: CASKETGKVWDTEAFF

D: TRBD1
V: TRBV9
length: 16
J: TRBJ2-7
size: once
DNA: TGTGCCAGCAGCCCCTCCTGGACAGGGGGCATATACGAGCAGTACTTC
CDR3: CASSPSWTGGIYEQYF

D: TRBD2
V: TRBV7-8
length: 15
J: TRBJ2-5
size: .
DNA: TGTGCCAGCAGCTTAAGGCTAGCGGGAGGAGAGACCCAGTACTTC
CDR3: CASSLRLAGGETQYF

D: TRBD1
V: TRBV10-3
length: 15
J: TRBJ1-4
size: .
DNA: TGTGCCTTCTTTCCACCGGGACAGGGGAGTGAAAAACTGTTTTTT
CDR3: CAFFPPGQGSEKLFF

D: TRBD1
V: TRBV5-1
length: 14
J: TRBJ2-3
size: .
DNA: TGCGCCAGCAGCTTAGGACAGGACACAGATACGCAGTATTTT
CDR3: CASSLGQDTDTQYF

D: TRBD1
V: TRBV5-1
length: 13
J: TRBJ2-1
size: .
DNA: TGCGCCAGCAGCGTTACAGGGGTCAATGAGCAGTTCTTC
CDR3: CASSVTGVNEQFF

D: .
V: TRBV19
length: 12
J: TRBJ2-3
size: few
DNA: TGTGCCAGTAGTCCGGGCACAGATACGCAGTATTTT
CDR3: CASSPGTDTQYF

D: .
V: TRBV27
length: 15
J: TRBJ1-2
size: .
DNA: TGTGCCAGCAGTCCCACCGGAGGGGTGAGCTATGGCTACACCTTC
CDR3: CASSPTGGVSYGYTF

D: TRBD2
V: TRBV7-8
length: 17
J: TRBJ2-4
size: .
DNA: TGTGCCAGCAGCGAACGACTAGCGGGGGTAGCCAAAAACATTCAGTACTTC
CDR3: CASSERLAGVAKNIQYF

D: .
V: TRBV5-1
length: 14
J: TRBJ2-7
size: .
DNA: TGCGCCAGCAGCTTGCTAGACGGAGGTTACGAGCAGTACTTC
CDR3: CASSLLDGGYEQYF

D: TRBD2
V: TRBV4-1
length: 16
J: TRBJ2-1
size: .
DNA: TGCGCCAGCAGCCAAGATCGAGGGACTAGCACGAATGAGCAGTTCTTC
CDR3: CASSQDRGTSTNEQFF

D: .
V: TRBV2
length: 11
J: TRBJ2-2
size: .
DNA: TGTGCCAGCAGTGATAACGGGGAGCTGTTTTTT
CDR3: CASSDNGELFF

D: .
V: TRBV7-2
length: 14
J: TRBJ1-5
size: .
DNA: TGTGCCAGCAGGCTTACAGGGCTTGGGCAGCCCCAGCATTTT
CDR3: CASRLTGLGQPQHF

D: .
V: TRBV7-9
length: 14
J: TRBJ2-7
size: .
DNA: TGTGCCAGCAGCTGGGGACTCATAACGGGCGAGCAGTACTTC
CDR3: CASSWGLITGEQYF

D: TRBD1
V: TRBV13
length: 16
J: TRBJ2-3
size: .
DNA: TGTGCCAGCAGCCCGCCATTGACAGGGTTCCCAGATACGCAGTATTTT
CDR3: CASSPPLTGFPDTQYF

D: TRBD1
V: TRBV5-6
length: 15
J: TRBJ1-2
size: .
DNA: TGTGCCAGCAGCGTCCGGGACAGGGGTAACTATGGCTACACCTTC
CDR3: CASSVRDRGNYGYTF

D: TRBD2
V: TRBV29-1
length: 16
J: TRBJ2-5
size: .
DNA: TGCAGCGTTGAAAAAGGTACGACTAGCGTACAAGAGACCCAGTACTTC
CDR3: CSVEKGTTSVQETQYF

D: .
V: TRBV5-1
length: 15
J: TRBJ2-7
size: .
DNA: TGCGCCAGCAGCCGAGGGACTCAATCATCCTACGAGCAGTACTTC
CDR3: CASSRGTQSSYEQYF

D: TRBD2
V: TRBV5-1
length: 17
J: TRBJ2-6
size: .
DNA: TGCGCCAGCAGCTTGTCGTGGGAGGGCCCTGGGGCCAACGTCCTGACTTTC
CDR3: CASSLSWEGPGANVLTF

D: .
V: TRBV12-1
length: 13
J: TRBJ1-2
size: .
DNA: TGTGCCAGCAGCTTTGGTAGGGGGCAGGCGCACACCTTC
CDR3: CASSFGRGQAHTF

D: TRBD1
V: TRBV5-6
length: 16
J: TRBJ2-2
size: .
DNA: TGTGCCAGCAGCCCCTCGCGGACAGGGTCCGGCGGGGAGCTGTTTTTT
CDR3: CASSPSRTGSGGELFF

D: TRBD2
V: TRBV6-5
length: 14
J: TRBJ2-7
size: .
DNA: TGTGCCAGCAGACTGACTAGCGGGATCTACGAGCAGTACTTC
CDR3: CASRLTSGIYEQYF

D: .
V: TRBV7-2
length: 13
J: TRBJ1-2
size: .
DNA: TGTGCCAGCAGCTTAGTCCAGGTTGGAGGCTACACCTTC
CDR3: CASSLVQVGGYTF

D: .
V: TRBV27
length: 15
J: TRBJ2-7
size: few
DNA: TGTGCCAGCAGTCAAGACGTCGGGGAGACCTACGAGCAGTACTTC
CDR3: CASSQDVGETYEQYF

D: .
V: TRBV25-1
length: 13
J: TRBJ2-1
size: .
DNA: TGTGCCAGCAGTGTTCCAGGGCGGCATGAGCAGTTCTTC
CDR3: CASSVPGRHEQFF

D: TRBD2
V: TRBV19
length: 13
J: TRBJ2-5
size: .
DNA: TGTGCCAGTCGGGGGGGATTCCAAGAGACCCAGTACTTC
CDR3: CASRGGFQETQYF

D: .
V: TRBV9
length: 15
J: TRBJ2-1
size: few
DNA: TGTGCCAGCAGCGTGGGGCTGGGCGGTGGGAATGAGCAGTTCTTC
CDR3: CASSVGLGGGNEQFF

D: .
V: TRBV5-1
length: 14
J: TRBJ2-6
size: .
DNA: TGCGCCAGCAGCCCGTATTCTGGGGCCAACGTCCTGACTTTC
CDR3: CASSPYSGANVLTF

D: TRBD1
V: TRBV6-1
length: 13
J: TRBJ1-2
size: .
DNA: TGTGCCAGCGGACAGGGAAGGGGAGTTAGCTACACCTTC
CDR3: CASGQGRGVSYTF

D: .
V: TRBV6-1
length: 15
J: TRBJ1-1
size: .
DNA: TGTGCCAGCAGCCCTCTACCGGGGGGAAGCACTGAAGCTTTCTTT
CDR3: CASSPLPGGSTEAFF

D: TRBD1
V: TRBV10-3
length: 16
J: TRBJ1-3
size: few
DNA: TGTGCCATCAGTGAACCGGGACAGGGGGCTGGAAACACCATATATTTT
CDR3: CAISEPGQGAGNTIYF

D: TRBD2
V: TRBV13
length: 16
J: TRBJ2-3
size: .
DNA: TGTGCCAGCAGCTTAGGGGTTCGGGAGGGCGCAGATACGCAGTATTTT
CDR3: CASSLGVREGADTQYF

D: TRBD2
V: TRBV5-1
length: 16
J: TRBJ2-1
size: .
DNA: TGCGCCAGCAGCGGGGGGACTAGCGGGGGGTACAATGAGCAGTTCTTC
CDR3: CASSGGTSGGYNEQFF

D: .
V: TRBV27
length: 16
J: TRBJ2-4
size: .
DNA: TGTGCCAGCAGTTTATGGACGGACTCCGCCAAAAACATTCAGTACTTC
CDR3: CASSLWTDSAKNIQYF

D: .
V: TRBV28
length: 15
J: TRBJ1-4
size: .
DNA: TGTGCCAGCAATGGCAGGGGATCAACTAATGAAAAACTGTTTTTT
CDR3: CASNGRGSTNEKLFF

D: TRBD2
V: TRBV5-1
length: 16
J: TRBJ2-3
size: .
DNA: TGCGCCAGCAGCTCGGGGACTAGCGTTTACACAGATACGCAGTATTTT
CDR3: CASSSGTSVYTDTQYF